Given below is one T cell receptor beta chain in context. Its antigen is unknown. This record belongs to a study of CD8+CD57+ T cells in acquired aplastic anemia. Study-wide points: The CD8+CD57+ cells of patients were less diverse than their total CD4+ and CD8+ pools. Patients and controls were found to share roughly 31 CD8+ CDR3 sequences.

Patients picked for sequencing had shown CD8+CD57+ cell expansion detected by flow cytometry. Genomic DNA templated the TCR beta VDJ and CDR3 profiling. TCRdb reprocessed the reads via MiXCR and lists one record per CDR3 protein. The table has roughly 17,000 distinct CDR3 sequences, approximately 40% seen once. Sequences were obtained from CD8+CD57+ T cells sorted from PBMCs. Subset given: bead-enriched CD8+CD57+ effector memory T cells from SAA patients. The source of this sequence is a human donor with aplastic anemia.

The CDR3 loop reads CASSAGTSAATDTQYF. The CDR3, as DNA: TGTGCCAGCAGCGCTGGGACTAGCGCCGCCACAGATACGCAGTATTTT. V and J are TRBV9 and TRBJ2-3; 10 nucleotides line up with TRBD2. CDR3 length: 16 amino acids. Germline V lookup: CDR1 SGDLS, CDR2 YYNGEE. V was pared by 3 bases and J by 2 bases, with 6 bases of the junction left unmatched.